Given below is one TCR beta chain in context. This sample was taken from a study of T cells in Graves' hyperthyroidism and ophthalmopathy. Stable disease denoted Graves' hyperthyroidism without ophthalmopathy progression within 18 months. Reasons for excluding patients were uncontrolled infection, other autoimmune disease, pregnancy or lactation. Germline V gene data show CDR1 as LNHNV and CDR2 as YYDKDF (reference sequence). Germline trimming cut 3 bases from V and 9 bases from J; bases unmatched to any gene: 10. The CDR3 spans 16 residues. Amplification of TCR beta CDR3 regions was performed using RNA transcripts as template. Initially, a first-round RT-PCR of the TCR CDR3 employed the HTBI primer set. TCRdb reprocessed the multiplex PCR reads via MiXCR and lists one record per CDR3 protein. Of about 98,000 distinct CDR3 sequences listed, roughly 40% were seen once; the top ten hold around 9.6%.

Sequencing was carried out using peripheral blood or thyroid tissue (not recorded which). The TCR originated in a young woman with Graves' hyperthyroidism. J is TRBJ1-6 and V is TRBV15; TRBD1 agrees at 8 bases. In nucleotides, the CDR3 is TGTGCCACCAGCAGGTGGGGCGGGACAGGAGGTTCACCCCTCCACTTT. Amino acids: CATSRWGGTGGSPLHF. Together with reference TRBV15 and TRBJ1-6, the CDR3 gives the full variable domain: DAMVIQNPRYQVTQFGKPVTLSCSQTLNHNVMYWYQQKSSQAPKLLFHYYDKDFNNEADTPDNFQSRRPNTSFCFLDIRSPGLGDTAMYLCATSRWGGTGGSPLHFGNGTRLTVT.